These T cell receptor beta chains were read from a single sample in a study of cytomegalovirus exposure and HLA in healthy donors. The table came from immunoSEQ multiplex PCR; TCRdb's copy has only in-frame clones and leaves some out. The sample contains 120,000 to 150,000 clones, about three quarters of which appear only once. Sequenced material: PBMCs. These receptor sequences come from a woman between 25 and 40 years old in good health and CMV-seronegative. Both conserved end residues are part of each CDR3. Fields, in order: CDR3 length, V gene, J gene, D gene, clone size, CDR3 protein, CDR3 DNA. D genes are given only for firm matches. A clone size is listed for some rows: how often the clone was seen (once, few, many), or a class if it is expanded.

len: 14
v_gene: TRBV6-6
j_gene: TRBJ2-7
d_gene: TRBD1
abundance: once
CDR3aa: CASSVGDRSGEQYF
CDR3nt: TGTGCCAGCAGTGTCGGGGACAGGTCGGGCGAGCAGTACTTC

len: 16
v_gene: TRBV27
j_gene: TRBJ1-6
d_gene: -
abundance: once
CDR3aa: CASSFSRQALNSPLHF
CDR3nt: TGTGCCAGCAGTTTCTCCCGACAGGCCCTTAATTCACCCCTCCACTTT

len: 14
v_gene: TRBV5-4
j_gene: TRBJ2-1
d_gene: TRBD2
abundance: few
CDR3aa: CASSTRLAINEQFF
CDR3nt: TGTGCCAGCAGCACCCGACTAGCGATTAATGAGCAGTTCTTC

len: 16
v_gene: TRBV7-6
j_gene: TRBJ1-6
d_gene: -
abundance: -
CDR3aa: CASSRQVSSYNSPLHF
CDR3nt: TGTGCCAGCAGCCGACAGGTCAGCTCCTATAATTCACCCCTCCACTTT

len: 15
v_gene: TRBV12-5
j_gene: TRBJ2-5
d_gene: -
abundance: few
CDR3aa: CASGLGQGGLETQYF
CDR3nt: TGTGCTAGTGGTTTGGGCCAGGGAGGACTGGAGACCCAGTACTTC

len: 14
v_gene: TRBV13
j_gene: TRBJ1-6
d_gene: -
abundance: -
CDR3aa: CASSLEQGVSPLHF
CDR3nt: TGTGCCAGCAGCTTAGAGCAGGGCGTCTCACCCCTCCACTTT

len: 13
v_gene: TRBV7-4
j_gene: TRBJ1-4
d_gene: -
abundance: -
CDR3aa: CASSLSEVEKLFF
CDR3nt: TGTGCCAGCAGCCTATCCGAGGTTGAAAAACTGTTTTTT

len: 15
v_gene: TRBV7-8
j_gene: TRBJ2-3
d_gene: TRBD2
abundance: once
CDR3aa: CASSPGLAVTDTQYF
CDR3nt: TGTGCCAGCAGTCCGGGACTAGCGGTAACAGATACGCAGTATTTT

len: 16
v_gene: TRBV29-1
j_gene: TRBJ2-2
d_gene: -
abundance: -
CDR3aa: CSVTRVVSGVTGELFF
CDR3nt: TGCAGCGTTACCCGGGTGGTGTCAGGGGTCACCGGGGAGCTGTTTTTT

len: 18
v_gene: TRBV6-1
j_gene: TRBJ2-1
d_gene: -
abundance: -
CDR3aa: CASSEGDSGLFSYNEQFF
CDR3nt: TGTGCCAGCAGTGAGGGAGATAGCGGACTCTTCTCCTACAATGAGCAGTTCTTC

len: 12
v_gene: TRBV6-5
j_gene: TRBJ1-1
d_gene: -
abundance: -
CDR3aa: CASSVRRGEAFF
CDR3nt: TGTGCCAGCAGTGTCCGCAGGGGTGAAGCTTTCTTT

len: 14
v_gene: TRBV18
j_gene: TRBJ1-1
d_gene: -
abundance: few
CDR3aa: CASSPQGLVTEAFF
CDR3nt: TGTGCCAGCTCACCCCAGGGGCTGGTGACTGAAGCTTTCTTT

len: 12
v_gene: TRBV29-1
j_gene: TRBJ1-4
d_gene: TRBD1
abundance: -
CDR3aa: CSVRGLGEKLFF
CDR3nt: TGCAGCGTGAGGGGGCTGGGGGAAAAACTGTTTTTT

len: 14
v_gene: TRBV10-3
j_gene: TRBJ1-1
d_gene: -
abundance: -
CDR3aa: CAISLTGMNTEAFF
CDR3nt: TGTGCCATCAGCCTAACAGGCATGAACACTGAAGCTTTCTTT

len: 14
v_gene: TRBV14
j_gene: TRBJ1-6
d_gene: -
abundance: -
CDR3aa: CASSYMVNNSPLHF
CDR3nt: TGTGCCAGCAGCTACATGGTGAATAATTCACCCCTCCACTTT

len: 14
v_gene: TRBV5-1
j_gene: TRBJ2-5
d_gene: -
abundance: -
CDR3aa: CASSSRQIQETQYF
CDR3nt: TGCGCCAGCAGCTCCCGACAAATCCAAGAGACCCAGTACTTC

len: 16
v_gene: TRBV4-2
j_gene: TRBJ1-2
d_gene: TRBD1
abundance: -
CDR3aa: CASSQERTGDLRGYTF
CDR3nt: TGTGCCAGCAGCCAAGAAAGGACAGGGGACCTTCGTGGCTACACCTTC